This TCR beta chain was captured in a study of OX40 agonist ivuxolimab in advanced cancers. Overall study context: Partial responses were recorded for three patients, including one with hepatocellular carcinoma and two with cutaneous melanoma.

Worth noting for this clone: The antigen is not known.

Study-level findings and limits: In the 0.1-3.0 mg/kg groups, partial responders showed among the lowest expansion.

CDR1 and CDR2 (germline): MNHEY, SMNVEV (reference sequence). This CDR3 spans 15 amino acids. V lost 4 bases, J lost 8 bases, and 20 bases lay in between. Measured with immunoSEQ multiplex PCR; TCRdb has only the in-frame clones, and not every one. The table records fewer than 35,000 clones, roughly 68% of them present only once. V and J are TRBV27 and TRBJ1-2; possible D gene TRBD1, 5 bases. This specimen was CD4+ or CD8+ T cells sorted from blood, taken in a trial of the OX40 agonist ivuxolimab. The receptor was derived from an adult with an advanced solid tumor such as melanoma, head and neck, liver or kidney cancer. The DNA of the CDR3 is TGTGCCAGCAGTTCGGGGATAGCAGGGTCGAAGGGCTACACCTTC. Protein: CASSSGIAGSKGYTF.